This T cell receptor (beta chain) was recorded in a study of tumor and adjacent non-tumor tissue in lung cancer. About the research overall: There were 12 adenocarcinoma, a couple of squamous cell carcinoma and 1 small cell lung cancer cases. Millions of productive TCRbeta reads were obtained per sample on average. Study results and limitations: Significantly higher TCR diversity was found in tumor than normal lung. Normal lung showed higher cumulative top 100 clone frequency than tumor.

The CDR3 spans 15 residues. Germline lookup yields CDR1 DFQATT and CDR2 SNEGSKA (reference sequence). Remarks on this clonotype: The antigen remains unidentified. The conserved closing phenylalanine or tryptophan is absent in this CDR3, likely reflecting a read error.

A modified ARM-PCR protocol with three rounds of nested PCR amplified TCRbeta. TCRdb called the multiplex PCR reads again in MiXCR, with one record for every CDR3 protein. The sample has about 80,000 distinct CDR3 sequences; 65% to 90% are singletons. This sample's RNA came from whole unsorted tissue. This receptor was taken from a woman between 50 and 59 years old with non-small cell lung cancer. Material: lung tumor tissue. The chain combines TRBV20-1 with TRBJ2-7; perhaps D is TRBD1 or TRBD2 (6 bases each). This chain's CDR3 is CSARDTDGGSYEQYL. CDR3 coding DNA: TGCAGTGCTAGAGATACCGACGGGGGCTCCTACGAACAGTACTTA.